The clone carrying this T cell receptor (beta chain) was detected many times. The antigen remains undetermined. The sample originates from a study of regulatory T cells in long-lasting Graves disease. Study findings and constraints: Among samples with persistent disease, TRBV28, TRBJ1-2 and TRBJ2-5 were favored. Thyroid tissue went unexamined; only peripheral blood was analyzed. Those with persistent Graves' had less TCR diversity than newly diagnosed patients.

Construction of the TCR beta libraries employed iRepertoire HTBI primers in conjunction with Arm-PCR of CDR3 regions. TCRdb analysed the multiplex PCR reads with MiXCR anew, one entry per CDR3 protein. The data show roughly 400,000 distinct CDR3 sequences, roughly a fifth seen once. V was cut by 6 bases and J by 5 bases, with 19 bases left in between. The CDR3 consists of 15 residues. From germline, CDR1 is SNHLY and CDR2 FYNNEI. Time point: persistent/refractory GD, antithyroid drugs over 5 years with positive TRAb. PBMC-derived RNA was used for the TCR library. Each patient gave around 9.7 milliliters of EDTA-anticoagulated peripheral blood.

The V call is TRBV2, the J call TRBJ1-1; no reliable D call. This TCR came from a female donor with Graves disease. Sequenced material: peripheral blood mononuclear cells (PBMCs), taken when the disease was refractory, from a patient treated with antithyroid drugs. The CDR3, as DNA: TGTGCCAGCAGCGTTGGGTACCTGGGCGTTACTGAAGCTTTCTTT. Protein product: CASSVGYLGVTEAFF.